This T cell receptor beta chain was found in a study of cytomegalovirus exposure and HLA in healthy donors. Study-wide context: The roughly 120 validation repertoires matched the 500 to 750 first-cohort repertoires in platform, a later analysis reported.

This clone was detected only once. Its antigen is not known. The ends were cut back, 3 bases at V and 5 bases at J, with 11 bases in the middle. The CDR3 has 14 residues. CDR1 is WNHNN, CDR2 SYGVQD, per germline (reference sequence). Profiled with immunoSEQ multiplex PCR; TCRdb holds only in-frame clones, not every one. The table lists 78,000 or so clones, almost 97% of them singletons. Study-wide results and caveats: It was approximately 150 TCR beta chains that were listed as cytomegalovirus-associated. Within the 100 to 150 validation repertoires, first-cohort TCR clusters tended to co-occur, according to a later analysis.

The chain joins TRBV10-1 to TRBJ2-1; TRBD2 might be the D (5 bases). The receptor comes from a young man in good health and CMV-seropositive. Sequenced sample: PBMCs. This chain's CDR3 is CASSDGGFNNEQFF. The CDR3 region has the DNA TGCGCCAGCAGTGATGGCGGGTTTAACAATGAGCAGTTCTTC.